These 20 T cell receptor beta chains were all obtained from the same sample, sequenced in a study of T cell responses to AZD1222 COVID-19 vaccine. This table comes from immunoSEQ multiplex PCR, and its TCRdb copy is limited to in-frame clones, with some not included. This table holds about 150,000 clones, 90% to 95% found once. The material sequenced was peripheral blood, taken on day 0 of AZD1222 vaccination. All receptors come from an adult in good health.

The chain has TRBV3-1 (or the pseudogene TRBV3-2) and TRBJ1-3; TRBD1 is a possible D gene (5 bases). CDR3 length equals 17 residues. Germline CDR1 and CDR2: LGHDT and YNNKEL (reference sequence). The V and J ends lost 5 bases and 0 bases respectively, with 17 bases between them. This CDR3 is CASSSQRPGSSGNTIYF. The CDR3 DNA is TGTGCCAGCAGCTCCCAAAGGCCAGGGAGCTCTGGAAACACCATATATTTT.

The rearrangement uses TRBV5-1 and TRBJ1-5; 7 nucleotides line up with TRBD1. The germline gives CDR1 SGHRS, CDR2 YFSETQ. J was trimmed by 2 bases and V by 0 bases; bases with no gene match: 2. The CDR3 extends over 15 amino acids. The CDR3 reads CASSLGQGGNQPQHF. The DNA of the CDR3 is TGCGCCAGCAGCTTGGGACAGGGAGGCAATCAGCCCCAGCATTTT.

The chain carries TRBV6-5 and TRBJ1-4; 8 nucleotides agree with TRBD1. The CDR3 contains 13 residues. Looked up from germline, CDR1 is MNHEY and CDR2 is SVGAGI. V lost 6 bases to trimming and J lost 11 bases; unmatched junction nucleotides: 8. CDR3: CASRRDRNTKLFF. In DNA, the CDR3 is TGTGCCAGCAGAAGGGACAGGAATACGAAACTGTTTTTT.

The chain links TRBV19 to TRBJ1-1, with D unclear. Germline V CDR1 and CDR2: LNHDA, SQIVND (reference sequence). CDR3 size: 15 residues. The V gene lost 1 base and the J gene lost 0 bases, with 9 bases spanning the gap. The CDR3 nucleotides are TGTGCCAGTAGTATAGGGGCGTATTTGAACACTGAAGCTTTCTTT. It translates to CASSIGAYLNTEAFF.

This rearrangement joins TRBV5-1 to TRBJ1-2, with unresolved D. CDR1 SGHRS and CDR2 YFSETQ come from the germline V gene. CDR3 size: 15 residues. With 2 bases removed from V and 3 bases from J, the gap between germline ends came to 14 bases. The CDR3 nucleotides read TGCGCCAGCAGCTTAGGACCGCCGGCGGACTATGGCTACACCTTC. This sequence encodes CASSLGPPADYGYTF. The whole variable domain, remainder taken from reference TRBV5-1 and TRBJ1-2, is KAGVTQTPRYLIKTRGQQVTLSCSPISGHRSVSWYQQTPGQGLQFLFEYFSETQRNKGNFPGRFSGRQFSNSRSEMNVSTLELGDSALYLCASSLGPPADYGYTFGSGTRLTVV.

This clone has a count of ten or more. The rearrangement uses TRBV6-1 and TRBJ2-7; tentative D call: TRBD2 (6 bases). CDR3 length equals 15 residues. CDR1 is MNHNS, CDR2 SASEGT, per germline. Trimming pared 0 bases from V and 11 bases from J, leaving 20 bases between. The CDR3: CASSEAGRDLLEEYV. For the CDR3, the DNA is TGTGCCAGCAGTGAAGCTGGGCGGGACCTCCTAGAGGAGTACGTC.

The chain is built from TRBV6-6 and TRBJ2-1; 8 nucleotides match TRBD2. Germline V lookup: CDR1 MNHNY, CDR2 SVGAGI (reference sequence). V shed 5 bases and J 0 bases; nucleotides not matched to a gene: 24. The CDR3 extends over 22 amino acids. The CDR3 spells CASSPGPGKAGVGVSSYNEQFF. The CDR3 bases are TGTGCCAGCAGTCCGGGCCCGGGTAAAGCGGGAGTAGGGGTCAGCTCCTACAATGAGCAGTTCTTC.

J is TRBJ2-2 and V is TRBV13; D ambiguous. The CDR3 is 12 amino acids. V gave up 5 bases and J gave up 7 bases, with 8 bases separating them. Germline loops: CDR1 PRHDT, CDR2 FYEKMQ (reference sequence). CDR3 protein: CASSPVHGELFF. In nucleotides, the CDR3 is TGTGCCAGCAGCCCCGTGCACGGGGAGCTGTTTTTT. The full variable domain, rest sourced from reference TRBV13 and TRBJ2-2, is AAGVIQSPRHLIKEKRETATLKCYPIPRHDTVYWYQQGPGQDPQFLISFYEKMQSDKGSIPDRFSAQQFSDYHSELNMSSLELGDSALYFCASSPVHGELFFGEGSRLTVL.

J is TRBJ2-5 and V is TRBV6-2 or TRBV6-3; 13 positions match TRBD2. J gave up 2 bases and V 4 bases, and 4 bases lay outside the gene matches. The CDR3 covers 16 residues. Germline V lookup: CDR1 MNHEY, CDR2 SVGEGT. For the CDR3, the DNA is TGTGCCAGCAGTTGGGGACTAGCGGGAATACAAGAGACCCAGTACTTC. Its translation is CASSWGLAGIQETQYF.

The chain has TRBV19 and TRBJ1-5; 11 nucleotides match TRBD1. CDR3 length: 12 residues. The junction had 1 base not matched to a gene; V was cut back by 9 bases and J by 6 bases. Germline CDR1 LNHDA, CDR2 SQIVND (reference sequence). The CDR3 nucleotides read TGTGCCAGCGGACAGGGGGCTCAGCCCCAGCATTTT. This sequence encodes CASGQGAQPQHF.

The rearrangement uses TRBV6-5 and TRBJ1-5; D is perhaps TRBD1 (6 bases). Germline V gene data show CDR1 as MNHEY and CDR2 as SVGAGI. This CDR3 comprises 15 residues. The V and J ends lost 0 bases and 9 bases respectively, with 15 bases between them. CDR3 nucleotide sequence: TGTGCCAGCAGTTACTCGAAACAGGGCGTCATGCCCCAGCATTTT. The encoded protein is CASSYSKQGVMPQHF.

This chain uses TRBV25-1 with TRBJ1-4, with D perhaps matching TRBD1 (6 bases). CDR1 is MGHDK, CDR2 SYGVNS, per germline. This CDR3 is 15 amino acids long. The V and J ends lost 8 bases and 6 bases respectively, with 19 bases between them. The CDR3 spells CASGGNRDVDEKLFF. Written as DNA, the CDR3 is TGTGCCAGCGGGGGCAACCGGGACGTCGATGAAAAACTGTTTTTT.

The V and J genes are TRBV12-3 or TRBV12-4 and TRBJ1-2; D uncertain. There are 13 residues in the CDR3. The ends were cut back, 1 base at V and 6 bases at J, with 9 bases in the middle. CDR3 amino acids: CASSLGPSDGYTF. The CDR3 DNA reads as TGTGCCAGCAGTTTAGGACCTTCGGATGGCTACACCTTC.

V is TRBV19 and J is TRBJ2-5, with D perhaps TRBD2 (5 bases). The CDR3 sequence is 14 residues long. Trimming pared 3 bases from V and 4 bases from J, leaving 12 bases between. Germline loops: CDR1 LNHDA, CDR2 SQIVND (reference sequence). CDR3 residues: CASSIRGSGETQYF. As DNA, the CDR3 is TGTGCCAGTAGTATCCGAGGGAGTGGAGAGACCCAGTACTTC.

This clone was counted a single time. The chain uses TRBV6-1 and TRBJ2-5; unclear D gene. This CDR3 is 10 amino acids long. V shed 3 bases and J shed 7 bases, with 3 bases lying between them. Looked up from germline, CDR1 is MNHNS and CDR2 is SASEGT. The CDR3 reads CASSEGTQYF. The CDR3 coding sequence is TGTGCCAGCAGTGAGGGGACCCAGTACTTC.

The V and J genes are TRBV4-1 and TRBJ2-5; the match to TRBD2 covers 11 bases. The CDR3 has 15 amino acids. Germline lookup yields CDR1 MGHRA and CDR2 YSYEKL. Trimming cost V 1 base and J 4 bases; bases outside gene matches: 2. The CDR3 DNA is TGCGCCAGCAGCCAAGCCGGGACTAGCGGAGAGACCCAGTACTTC. This encodes CASSQAGTSGETQYF.

This clone is a singleton in its sample. The rearrangement uses TRBV19 and TRBJ2-3, with no clear D. Germline V gene data show CDR1 as LNHDA and CDR2 as SQIVND (reference sequence). Trimming removed 9 bases from V and 2 bases from J, with 6 bases in between. The CDR3 runs 11 residues. The CDR3 loop is CASKSTDTQYF. The CDR3 nucleotides are TGTGCCAGCAAGTCCACAGATACGCAGTATTTT.

The rearrangement uses TRBV5-4 and TRBJ2-1, with 13 bases identical to TRBD2. The trim removed 4 bases at V and 4 bases at J, leaving 8 bases unmatched. CDR3 size: 17 residues. Per germline, CDR1 SGHNT and CDR2 YYREEE (reference sequence). CDR3 coding DNA: TGTGCCAGCAGCCACTTAGGACTAGCGGGAGAGTACAATGAGCAGTTCTTC. Its translation is CASSHLGLAGEYNEQFF.

V and J are TRBV7-2 and TRBJ1-6, with D tentatively TRBD1 (5 bases). The CDR3 totals 14 residues. Looked up from germline, CDR1 is SGHTA and CDR2 is FQGNSA. Trimming stripped 5 bases from V and 10 bases from J, with 15 bases between. For the CDR3, the DNA is TGTGCCAGCAGCGACCGCCGGGGGGAGTCACCCCTCCACTTT. It specifies CASSDRRGESPLHF.

The chain combines TRBV11-2 with TRBJ1-1; 7 positions agree with TRBD1. Germline assignment: CDR1 SGHAT and CDR2 FQNNGV. The CDR3 covers 11 residues. J lost 7 bases, V lost 5 bases, and 1 base had no gene match. CDR3 nucleotide sequence: TGTGCCAGCAGCCGGGACAGTGAAGCTTTCTTT. This sequence encodes CASSRDSEAFF.